Each of the 31 T cell receptor beta chains below was sequenced from the same sample in a study of cytomegalovirus exposure and HLA in healthy donors. Amplification used 60 Vbeta primers and 13 Jbeta primers. Only in-frame clones appear in the TCRdb table, and some are missing; sequencing was by immunoSEQ multiplex PCR. The sample holds approximately 220,000 clones, roughly 85% seen once. Sequenced material: PBMCs. These receptor sequences come from a man in his late teens or twenties in good health and CMV-seronegative.

The chain uses TRBV2 and TRBJ2-5; D is possibly TRBD1 (6 bases). The CDR3 contains 11 residues. The germline CDR1 and CDR2 sequences are SNHLY and FYNNEI. V was shortened by 9 bases and J by 5 bases, with 10 bases between the two germline ends. The CDR3 region is CASGQLETQYF. CDR3 coding DNA: TGTGCCAGTGGACAGTTGGAGACCCAGTACTTC.

This chain joins TRBV7-3 and TRBJ1-1, with TRBD1 matching 8 bases. Germline V lookup: CDR1 SGHTA, CDR2 FQGTGA. V was pared by 3 bases and J by 7 bases, with 13 bases of the junction left unmatched. This CDR3 contains 16 residues. CDR3: CASSLGQGASEGEAFF. The CDR3 region has the DNA TGTGCCAGCAGCTTGGGCCAGGGGGCCTCTGAGGGTGAAGCTTTCTTT.

In this sample, this clone turned up a few times. The rearrangement links TRBV6-4 to TRBJ2-1; 12 bases match TRBD2. CDR1 is MRHNA, CDR2 SNTAGT, per germline. With 0 bases clipped from V and 3 bases from J, the junction kept 6 bases outside the gene matches. This CDR3 contains 18 residues. The CDR3 coding sequence is TGTGCCAGCAGTGACTCGACTAGCGGGAGTGGGGACTACAATGAGCAGTTCTTC. Protein product: CASSDSTSGSGDYNEQFF.

V and J are TRBV19 and TRBJ1-4, with D unresolved. With 8 bases removed from V and 0 bases from J, the gap between germline ends came to 7 bases. CDR3 length: 13 amino acids. In germline, CDR1 is LNHDA, CDR2 SQIVND (reference sequence). The CDR3 DNA reads TGTGCCAGTTCAGGTGCAACTAATGAAAAACTGTTTTTT. As protein: CASSGATNEKLFF. Full variable domain (remainder filled in from reference TRBV19 and TRBJ1-4): DGGITQSPKYLFRKEGQNVTLSCEQNLNHDAMYWYRQDPGQGLRLIYYSQIVNDFQKGDIAEGYSVSREKKESFPLTVTSAQKNPTAFYLCASSGATNEKLFFGSGTQLSVL.

This clone was recorded only once. The chain combines TRBV4-2 with TRBJ2-7; TRBD1 aligns across 9 bases. Per germline, CDR1 LGHNA and CDR2 YNFKEQ. The junction had 9 bases not matched to a gene; V was cut back by 3 bases and J by 3 bases. The CDR3 consists of 16 residues. CDR3 nucleotides: TGTGCCAGCAGCCAGGGACAGGGTCTGGCGGTCTACGAGCAGTACTTC. Amino acid sequence: CASSQGQGLAVYEQYF.

The rearrangement uses TRBV4-3 and TRBJ1-5; D not resolved. Germline CDR1 reads LGHNA; CDR2 reads YSLEER. The CDR3 totals 16 residues. The V and J ends lost 0 bases and 2 bases respectively, with 11 bases between them. CDR3: CASSQEAGPGNQPQHF. The CDR3 DNA reads as TGCGCCAGCAGCCAAGAGGCGGGTCCGGGCAATCAGCCCCAGCATTTT.

V is TRBV15 and J is TRBJ1-5; D is possibly TRBD1 (5 bases). The CDR3 is 16 residues long. V was shortened by 2 bases and J by 7 bases, with 18 bases between the two germline ends. Looked up from germline, CDR1 is LNHNV and CDR2 is YYDKDF (reference sequence). The CDR3 region has the DNA TGTGCCACCAGCAGATCCTGGGGGGAGGTGTACCAGCCCCAGCATTTT. Translation gives CATSRSWGEVYQPQHF. The full variable domain, with the rest looked up from reference TRBV15 and TRBJ1-5, is DAMVIQNPRYQVTQFGKPVTLSCSQTLNHNVMYWYQQKSSQAPKLLFHYYDKDFNNEADTPDNFQSRRPNTSFCFLDIRSPGLGDTAMYLCATSRSWGEVYQPQHFGDGTRLSIL.

The chain recombines TRBV7-9 with TRBJ2-7; 7 nucleotides agree with TRBD2. The CDR3 is 12 amino acids. Germline trimming cut 5 bases from V and 6 bases from J; bases unmatched to any gene: 4. Germline V gene lookup returns CDR1 SEHNR and CDR2 FQNEAQ (reference sequence). The CDR3 loop is CASSSGTREQYF. For the CDR3, the DNA is TGTGCCAGCAGCAGCGGGACTCGCGAGCAGTACTTC. The variable domain in full, completed from reference TRBV7-9 and TRBJ2-7, reads DTGVSQNPRHKITKRGQNVTFRCDPISEHNRLYWYRQTLGQGPEFLTYFQNEAQLEKSRLLSDRFSAERPKGSFSTLEIQRTEQGDSAMYLCASSSGTREQYFGPGTRLTVT.

The V call is TRBV5-1, the J call TRBJ2-3; maybe TRBD2 (6 bases). The CDR3 has 16 residues. V gave up 4 bases and J gave up 4 bases, with 19 bases separating them. The V gene's germline CDR1 is SGHRS and CDR2 YFSETQ. This CDR3 is CASSTGRPLDADTQYF. The CDR3, as DNA: TGCGCCAGCAGCACCGGGAGACCCTTGGACGCAGATACGCAGTATTTT. Looking up the rest from reference TRBV5-1 and TRBJ2-3 gives the full variable domain: KAGVTQTPRYLIKTRGQQVTLSCSPISGHRSVSWYQQTPGQGLQFLFEYFSETQRNKGNFPGRFSGRQFSNSRSEMNVSTLELGDSALYLCASSTGRPLDADTQYFGPGTRLTVL.

The rearrangement joins TRBV4-3 to TRBJ2-6, with 7 bases aligning to TRBD2. CDR1 LGHNA and CDR2 YSLEER come from the germline V gene. The CDR3 has 21 residues. V lost 0 bases to trimming and J lost 0 bases; unmatched junction nucleotides: 14. CDR3: CASSQDSPREVGSSGANVLTF. For the CDR3, the DNA is TGCGCCAGCAGCCAAGATAGCCCCCGGGAGGTGGGAAGCTCTGGGGCCAACGTCCTGACTTTC.

This clone was recorded a few times. The chain uses TRBV25-1 and TRBJ2-3, with D hard to call. Germline lookup yields CDR1 MGHDK and CDR2 SYGVNS. V was trimmed by 3 bases and J by 3 bases, leaving 10 bases between them. The CDR3 is made up of 14 amino acids. This CDR3 reads CASSEAERTDTQYF. The DNA for the CDR3 is TGTGCCAGCAGTGAGGCGGAGAGGACAGATACGCAGTATTTT. Supplemented by reference TRBV25-1 and TRBJ2-3, the full variable domain reads EADIYQTPRYLVIGTGKKITLECSQTMGHDKMYWYQQDPGMELHLIHYSYGVNSTEKGDLSSESTVSRIRTEHFPLTLESARPSHTSQYLCASSEAERTDTQYFGPGTRLTVL.

The chain links TRBV5-1 to TRBJ2-1, with D perhaps matching TRBD1 (6 bases). V lost 2 bases to trimming and J lost 5 bases, with 8 bases between them. CDR3 length: 13 amino acids. Per the germline V gene, CDR1 is SGHRS and CDR2 is YFSETQ. The DNA of the CDR3 is TGCGCCAGCAGCTTTACAGGGAACAATGAGCAGTTCTTC. Translated, it gives CASSFTGNNEQFF. The variable domain in full, completed from reference TRBV5-1 and TRBJ2-1, reads KAGVTQTPRYLIKTRGQQVTLSCSPISGHRSVSWYQQTPGQGLQFLFEYFSETQRNKGNFPGRFSGRQFSNSRSEMNVSTLELGDSALYLCASSFTGNNEQFFGPGTRLTVL.

This clone has a single count. This chain joins TRBV6-1 and TRBJ2-7; TRBD1 is a possible D gene (5 bases). This CDR3 region has 11 residues. Germline CDR1 is MNHNS and CDR2 is SASEGT. Trimming pared 7 bases from V and 6 bases from J, leaving 10 bases between. The CDR3 sequence is CASTRQGEQYF. CDR3 in DNA: TGTGCCAGCACGCGCCAGGGCGAGCAGTACTTC.

The V call is TRBV19, the J call TRBJ1-1; no clear D gene. The CDR3 spans 14 residues. Between the trimmed V and J ends, which lost 3 bases and 1 base, there was a span of 9 bases. Looked up from germline, CDR1 is LNHDA and CDR2 is SQIVND (reference sequence). CDR3 residues: CASSIEGGNTEAFF. The CDR3 nucleotides are TGTGCCAGTAGTATCGAGGGAGGGAACACTGAAGCTTTCTTT.

This clone was seen once. The V gene is TRBV5-5, the J gene TRBJ2-2, with D tentatively TRBD2 (6 bases). The CDR3 runs to 15 residues. V dropped 4 bases and J dropped 2 bases, with 12 bases sitting between them. The germline V gene encodes CDR1 SGHKS and CDR2 YYEKEE (reference sequence). CDR3: CASSQEGRNTGELFF. The CDR3 nucleotides are TGTGCCAGCAGCCAGGAGGGTCGTAACACCGGGGAGCTGTTTTTT.

The chain carries TRBV15 and TRBJ2-6; 9 nucleotides agree with TRBD1. Germline assignment: CDR1 LNHNV and CDR2 YYDKDF (reference sequence). The CDR3 is 17 residues long. The junction had 5 bases not matched to a gene; V was cut back by 1 base and J by 4 bases. CDR3 loop: CATSRAWTGAGANVLTF. The CDR3 nucleotides read TGTGCCACCAGCAGAGCCTGGACAGGGGCCGGGGCCAACGTCCTGACTTTC.

V is TRBV27 and J is TRBJ2-5; possible D gene TRBD1, 6 bases. V shed 3 bases and J shed 2 bases, with 10 bases lying between them. Germline V gene lookup returns CDR1 MNHEY and CDR2 SMNVEV (reference sequence). The CDR3 covers 14 residues. CDR3 protein: CASSFRDNQETQYF. The DNA of the CDR3 is TGTGCCAGCAGTTTCAGGGACAATCAAGAGACCCAGTACTTC.

This CDR3 is CASSLEGTEANYGYTF. CDR3 sequence (DNA): TGTGCCAGCAGCTTAGAAGGGACAGAAGCTAACTATGGCTACACCTTC. The rearrangement joins TRBV11-2 to TRBJ1-2, with TRBD1 identical over 7 bases. Unmatched junction bases numbered 4, after V lost 0 bases and J lost 0 bases. The germline CDR1 and CDR2 sequences are SGHAT and FQNNGV. The length of the CDR3 is 16 residues.

The chain has TRBV29-1 and TRBJ1-4, with D maybe TRBD1 (6 bases). V lost 6 bases and J 3 bases, leaving 14 bases between the germline ends. The CDR3 runs to 14 residues. Looked up from germline, CDR1 is SQVTM and CDR2 is ANQGSEA. CDR3: CSVRGGAPNEKLFF. CDR3 sequence (DNA): TGCAGCGTCCGGGGGGGGGCACCTAATGAAAAACTGTTTTTT.

This clone was seen a few times. The V gene is TRBV5-4, the J gene TRBJ2-1, with D maybe TRBD2 (6 bases). The CDR3 runs to 16 residues. V was cut by 2 bases and J by 3 bases, with 15 bases left in between. Germline CDR1 and CDR2: SGHNT and YYREEE (reference sequence). CDR3 coding DNA: TGTGCCAGCAGCTTAGGGACTCCGGGCAACTACAATGAGCAGTTCTTC. Protein sequence: CASSLGTPGNYNEQFF.

The chain carries TRBV7-2 and TRBJ1-2; a weak D match, TRBD1 (6 bases). From germline, CDR1 is SGHTA and CDR2 FQGNSA. This CDR3 spans 14 amino acids. V was pared by 5 bases and J by 4 bases, with 14 bases between. CDR3 sequence: CASSHDRPLYGYTF. Here the CDR3 DNA reads TGTGCCAGCAGCCATGACAGGCCCCTCTATGGCTACACCTTC.

The chain is built from TRBV7-9 and TRBJ2-5; TRBD2 matches 8 bases. V trimming: 3 bases; J trimming: 3 bases; junction bases outside the gene matches: 15. This CDR3 region has 18 residues. The germline V gene encodes CDR1 SEHNR and CDR2 FQNEAQ (reference sequence). Here the CDR3 DNA reads TGTGCCAGCAGCTTCGGGGTTGGAGGGACTAGAGGCGAAGAGACCCAGTACTTC. Protein: CASSFGVGGTRGEETQYF.

The chain joins TRBV4-3 to TRBJ1-5; 8 bases are shared with TRBD1. This CDR3 is 15 amino acids long. After removal of 1 base from V and 6 bases from J, the junction contained 5 bases not matched to a gene. Germline loops: CDR1 LGHNA, CDR2 YSLEER. In DNA, the CDR3 is TGCGCCAGCAGCCAAGGTCGCCAGGGGGCTCAGCCCCAGCATTTT. It encodes CASSQGRQGAQPQHF.

In its sample, this clone was seen a few times. The chain carries TRBV27 and TRBJ2-3; D remains ambiguous. Trimming pared 6 bases from V and 2 bases from J, leaving 6 bases between. The CDR3 has 12 amino acids. Per germline, CDR1 MNHEY and CDR2 SMNVEV (reference sequence). Here the CDR3 DNA reads TGTGCCAGCAGCTTCTACACAGATACGCAGTATTTT. Protein: CASSFYTDTQYF.

V gene TRBV2 combines with J gene TRBJ2-2; TRBD1 matches at 9 bases. Germline CDR1 is SNHLY and CDR2 is FYNNEI. Trimming cost V 6 bases and J 2 bases; bases outside gene matches: 4. The CDR3 sequence is 15 residues long. The CDR3 region has the DNA TGTGCCAGCAGAGAGGACAGGGGTAACACCGGGGAGCTGTTTTTT. Translating gives CASREDRGNTGELFF. Complete variable domain (other parts from reference TRBV2 and TRBJ2-2): EPEVTQTPSHQVTQMGQEVILRCVPISNHLYFYWYRQILGQKVEFLVSFYNNEISEKSEIFDDQFSVERPDGSNFTLKIRSTKLEDSAMYFCASREDRGNTGELFFGEGSRLTVL.

The gene calls are TRBV5-4 and TRBJ2-3, with 12 nucleotides matching TRBD2. Germline assignment: CDR1 SGHNT and CDR2 YYREEE (reference sequence). V was clipped by 5 bases and J by 6 bases; unmatched bases: 4. The CDR3 consists of 14 residues. CDR3 nucleotides: TGTGCCAGCAGTAGACTAGCGGGAGAGGATACGCAGTATTTT. Translation: CASSRLAGEDTQYF.

The rearrangement joins TRBV11-3 to TRBJ1-1; 7 bases agree with TRBD1. CDR3 length equals 12 residues. Germline CDR1 and CDR2: SGHNT and YENEEA. Germline trimming cut 3 bases from V and 5 bases from J; bases unmatched to any gene: 0. CDR3: CASSLTGTEAFF. CDR3 bases: TGTGCCAGCAGCTTGACAGGGACTGAAGCTTTCTTT.

This rearrangement joins TRBV7-8 to TRBJ2-7, with a tentative D call TRBD2 (6 bases). Germline V gives CDR1 SGHVS, CDR2 FQNEAQ. The CDR3 totals 15 residues. Trimming shortened V by 2 bases and J by 1 base, and 12 bases separated the two germline ends. The CDR3 protein is CASSLTRAGSYEQYF. The CDR3 DNA is TGTGCCAGCAGCTTAACGAGGGCGGGATCCTACGAGCAGTACTTC.

This clone has more than one count but fewer than ten. The rearrangement uses TRBV9 and TRBJ1-6, with 11 bases matching TRBD1. J was trimmed by 7 bases and V by 0 bases; bases with no gene match: 3. Germline V gene sequence: CDR1 SGDLS, CDR2 YYNGEE. The CDR3 contains 16 residues. DNA of the CDR3: TGTGCCAGCAGCGTAGGGACAGGGGGCCTAAATTCACCCCTCCACTTT. Amino acid sequence: CASSVGTGGLNSPLHF.

The V and J genes are TRBV29-1 and TRBJ2-2; 12 nucleotides match TRBD1. Trimming at V came to 0 bases and at J to 7 bases, leaving 3 bases not matched to a gene. Germline CDR1 reads SQVTM; CDR2 reads ANQGSEA. The CDR3 runs to 15 residues. CDR3 sequence (DNA): TGCAGCGTTGAAGAGGGACAGGGGGCTATCGGGGAGCTGTTTTTT. Translation gives CSVEEGQGAIGELFF.

This rearrangement joins TRBV6-5 to TRBJ1-2; TRBD1 matches 8 bases. V lost 8 bases and J lost 8; bases outside the gene matches: 16. Germline CDR1 MNHEY, CDR2 SVGAGI. The CDR3 length is 15 residues. Written as DNA, the CDR3 is TGTGCCAGCCGACCCGCAGGGGGCTTCCCGGAAGGCTACACCTTC. Its translation is CASRPAGGFPEGYTF.